This T cell receptor beta chain derives from a study of cytomegalovirus exposure and HLA in healthy donors. This clone occurred a few times. The germline V gene encodes CDR1 MNHNS and CDR2 SASEGT. Germline trimming cut 2 bases from V and 6 bases from J; bases unmatched to any gene: 13. The CDR3 runs 17 residues. PCR amplification relied on 60 Vbeta primers (plus 13 Jbeta primers). The assay was immunoSEQ multiplex PCR, and TCRdb's table has in-frame clones only and misses some. The top ten hold 2.5% to 3.5% of the sample, which has under 110,000 clones, 70% to 80% seen once. V and J are TRBV6-1 and TRBJ2-1; 7 nucleotides agree with TRBD2. This TCR came from a female donor in good health and CMV-seronegative. What was sequenced was PBMCs. The CDR3 is CASSETWGGSHPNEQFF. CDR3 bases: TGTGCCAGCAGTGAAACCTGGGGCGGGAGTCACCCCAATGAGCAGTTCTTC.